These 27 T cell receptor beta chains originate from one sample sequenced in a study of Ad26.COV2.S vaccination and SARS-CoV-2 variants. The assay was immunoSEQ multiplex PCR, and TCRdb's table has in-frame clones only and misses some. The sample gives about 460,000 clones, 89% of which show up once; 1.7% is in the top ten. Noted treatment: some 20 received Ad26.COV2.S at low or high dose, single or two shots; about 5 received placebo; per-sample allocation not given. Samples analyzed were those drawn on day 63 after the first vaccine or placebo injection. Specimen: peripheral blood, collected in a trial of Ad26.COV2.S vaccine versus placebo. The receptors shown here come from a person aged 18-65 years who received the Ad26.COV2.S COVID-19 vaccine or a placebo.

The V call is TRBV7-3, the J call TRBJ2-1, with TRBD2 matching over 9 bases. The CDR3 is 16 residues long. Germline V gene lookup returns CDR1 SGHTA and CDR2 FQGTGA. Trimming removed 7 bases from V and 7 bases from J; junction bases left unmatched: 14. CDR3 DNA sequence: TGTGCCAGCAAACTAAGGGCTAGCGGGATCGATAATGAGCAGTTCTTC. It codes for CASKLRASGIDNEQFF.

V and J are TRBV11-2 and TRBJ2-3; no clear D gene. CDR3 length equals 15 residues. The V end was cut by 3 bases, the J end by 5 bases, with 15 bases between. In germline, CDR1 is SGHAT, CDR2 FQNNGV. The CDR3 bases are TGTGCCAGCAGCTTTTTTGCTATTCAAGGAGATACGCAGTATTTT. It yields the protein CASSFFAIQGDTQYF. Full variable domain (remainder filled in from reference TRBV11-2 and TRBJ2-3): EAGVAQSPRYKIIEKRQSVAFWCNPISGHATLYWYQQILGQGPKLLIQFQNNGVVDDSQLPKDRFSAERLKGVDSTLKIQPAKLEDSAVYLCASSFFAIQGDTQYFGPGTRLTVL.

J is TRBJ2-4 and V is TRBV30; D might be TRBD2 (5 bases). Germline V gene lookup returns CDR1 GTSNPN and CDR2 SVGIG (reference sequence). CDR3 size: 12 residues. Trimming cost V 6 bases and J 12 bases, with 18 bases left between them. The CDR3 here is CACTGSGQRQYF. The CDR3 nucleotides read TGTGCCTGTACTGGAAGCGGTCAGCGTCAGTACTTC. The entire variable domain, with the rest obtained from reference TRBV30 and TRBJ2-4, is as follows: SQTIHQWPATLVQPVGSPLSLECTVEGTSNPNLYWYRQAAGRGLQLLFYSVGIGQISSEVPQNLSASRPQDRQFILSSKKLLLSDSGFYLCACTGSGQRQYFGAGTRLSVL.

The chain recombines TRBV9 with TRBJ2-7; D tentatively fits TRBD1 or TRBD2 (5 bases each). V dropped 4 bases and J dropped 1 base, with 15 bases sitting between them. The germline V gene encodes CDR1 SGDLS and CDR2 YYNGEE. The CDR3 totals 15 residues. CDR3 coding DNA: TGTGCCAGCAGCCCCCAATTTGGGGGATCCTACGAGCAGTACTTC. Its protein is CASSPQFGGSYEQYF.

The rearrangement uses TRBV18 and TRBJ2-2; D uncertain. There are 14 residues in the CDR3. CDR1 KGHSH and CDR2 LQKENI come from the germline V gene. Trimming took 2 bases from V and 1 from J, leaving 5 bases between them. CDR3 DNA: TGTGCCAGCTCACCAGGGCTGAACACCGGGGAGCTGTTTTTT. This codes for CASSPGLNTGELFF.

The rearrangement joins TRBV5-1 to TRBJ2-2; no reliable D call. Germline V gene data show CDR1 as SGHRS and CDR2 as YFSETQ. The CDR3 covers 15 residues. Trimming removed 4 bases from V and 5 bases from J, with 15 bases in between. In DNA, the CDR3 is TGCGCCAGCAGCCTCTTAAGAGTCGAAACCGGGGAGCTGTTTTTT. Residues: CASSLLRVETGELFF.

This clone was detected only a few times. The chain has TRBV25-1 and TRBJ2-7; 9 bases match TRBD2. The germline CDR1 and CDR2 sequences are MGHDK and SYGVNS. This CDR3 is built from 14 residues. J was trimmed by 4 bases and V by 5 bases; bases with no gene match: 6. The CDR3 spells CASSFSGRSYEQYF. Written as DNA, the CDR3 is TGTGCCAGCAGTTTCAGCGGGAGGTCGTACGAGCAGTACTTC.

The V gene is TRBV5-1, the J gene TRBJ1-2, with 10 bases fitting TRBD1. V lost 4 bases, J lost 3 bases, and 9 bases stayed unmatched. CDR1 is SGHRS and CDR2 is YFSETQ in the germline V gene. This CDR3 is 16 amino acids long. Written as DNA, the CDR3 is TGCGCCAGCAGCCCGGGACAGGGGCCGGGGGACTATGGCTACACCTTC. It codes for CASSPGQGPGDYGYTF.

The V gene is TRBV7-8, the J gene TRBJ2-7; TRBD2 matches 7 bases. V gave up 3 bases and J gave up 2 bases; unmatched junction bases: 7. The CDR3 covers 15 residues. Germline loops: CDR1 SGHVS, CDR2 FQNEAQ. The CDR3 nucleotides are TGTGCCAGCAGCTTTCTCGCTAGCGGTCCCTACGAGCAGTACTTC. Translating gives CASSFLASGPYEQYF.

CDR3 coding DNA: TGTGCCAGCACCTACCAGGGGGAGGAGGAGACCCAGTACTTC. Encoded protein: CASTYQGEEETQYF. The chain is built from TRBV7-4 and TRBJ2-5; maybe TRBD1 (7 bases). The CDR3 is 14 amino acids. The germline gives CDR1 SGHVT, CDR2 SQSDAQ. Trimming removed 7 bases from V and 5 bases from J, with 17 bases in between.

This clone appeared a few times. This sequence joins TRBV24-1 and TRBJ1-2; D is ambiguous. Trimming cost V 0 bases and J 6 bases, with 1 base left between them. CDR3 length equals 11 residues. Per germline, CDR1 KGHDR and CDR2 SFDVKD. The CDR3 sequence: CATSDLNGYTF. The CDR3 nucleotides are TGTGCCACCAGTGATTTGAATGGCTACACCTTC.

The chain combines TRBV19 with TRBJ2-3; the match to TRBD2 covers 14 bases. The CDR3 has 17 residues. Germline CDR1 LNHDA, CDR2 SQIVND (reference sequence). The junction had 8 bases not matched to a gene; V was cut back by 4 bases and J by 5 bases. CDR3 in DNA: TGTGCCAGTAGTACCGGGACTAGCGGGAGTATTGGAGATACGCAGTATTTT. It encodes CASSTGTSGSIGDTQYF.

J is TRBJ2-7 and V is TRBV6-5; 10 bases are shared with TRBD2. J lost 4 bases, V lost 2 bases, and 5 bases had no gene match. Germline assignment: CDR1 MNHEY and CDR2 SVGAGI. CDR3 length equals 15 residues. CDR3 sequence reads: CASSYDASGSYEQYF. The CDR3 DNA follows: TGTGCCAGCAGTTACGACGCTAGCGGGAGTTACGAGCAGTACTTC.

This rearrangement joins TRBV5-4 to TRBJ2-2, with unresolved D. The V gene's germline CDR1 is SGHNT and CDR2 YYREEE (reference sequence). Trimming left V 4 bases short and J 5 bases short, with 27 bases between. CDR3 length equals 19 residues. The CDR3 protein is CASSPSGLAPAVITGELFF. DNA of the CDR3: TGTGCCAGCAGCCCAAGTGGGCTGGCCCCGGCCGTTATTACCGGGGAGCTGTTTTTT.

V usage is TRBV11-3 and J usage is TRBJ1-4; D perhaps matches TRBD1 (5 bases). From germline, CDR1 is SGHNT and CDR2 YENEEA. This CDR3 is built from 18 residues. V lost 1 base and J 0 bases, leaving 15 bases between the germline ends. CDR3: CASSLVGRVGPTNEKLFF. CDR3 in DNA: TGTGCCAGCAGCTTAGTGGGCAGGGTGGGGCCAACTAATGAAAAACTGTTTTTT.

This clone was seen once. The V gene is TRBV7-2, the J gene TRBJ1-2; 8 positions match TRBD1. CDR1 is SGHTA and CDR2 is FQGNSA in the germline V gene. This CDR3 has 15 residues. The J segment lost 4 bases and the V segment lost 5 bases, leaving 9 bases of the junction unmatched. CDR3 sequence (DNA): TGTGCCAGCAGCCCCCGGTGGCAGGGGGCCTATGGCTACACCTTC. As protein: CASSPRWQGAYGYTF.

In this sample, this clone turned up once. The chain is built from TRBV11-2 and TRBJ1-4; 8 bases fit TRBD1. CDR1 and CDR2 (germline): SGHAT, FQNNGV. V dropped 7 bases and J dropped 6; count of bases not matched to a gene: 4. This CDR3 contains 13 residues. The CDR3 nucleotides read TGTGCCAGCACCTTGACAGGGGATGAAAAACTGTTTTTT. Its translation is CASTLTGDEKLFF.

The J gene is TRBJ2-1, the V gene TRBV28, with 10 bases aligning to TRBD2. The trim removed 3 bases at V and 0 bases at J, leaving 11 bases unmatched. Germline V CDR1 and CDR2: MDHEN, SYDVKM. CDR3 length equals 19 residues. The CDR3, as DNA: TGTGCCAGCAGTTTTTTTGCCCCTAGCGGGAGCCCCTCCTACAATGAGCAGTTCTTC. It yields the protein CASSFFAPSGSPSYNEQFF.

The gene calls are TRBV25-1 and TRBJ2-1; 11 nucleotides align to TRBD2. Germline V CDR1 and CDR2: MGHDK, SYGVNS. V was clipped by 4 bases and J by 5 bases; unmatched bases: 7. This CDR3 is built from 16 residues. The CDR3 spells CASSAPGTSGNNEQFF. CDR3 sequence (DNA): TGTGCCAGCAGTGCCCCCGGGACTAGCGGTAACAATGAGCAGTTCTTC. Full variable domain (rest looked up from reference TRBV25-1 and TRBJ2-1): EADIYQTPRYLVIGTGKKITLECSQTMGHDKMYWYQQDPGMELHLIHYSYGVNSTEKGDLSSESTVSRIRTEHFPLTLESARPSHTSQYLCASSAPGTSGNNEQFFGPGTRLTVL.

This chain joins TRBV19 and TRBJ1-5; D is uncertain. CDR3 length: 14 residues. Germline V gene lookup returns CDR1 LNHDA and CDR2 SQIVND (reference sequence). V was trimmed by 0 bases and J by 5 bases, leaving 8 bases between them. DNA for the CDR3: TGTGCCAGTAGTATAGACCCCCAAGATCAGCCCCAGCATTTT. Translated: CASSIDPQDQPQHF.

This chain connects TRBV27 to TRBJ2-1; TRBD2 matches 10 bases. In germline, CDR1 is MNHEY, CDR2 SMNVEV (reference sequence). Unmatched junction bases numbered 5, after V lost 11 bases and J lost 7 bases. The CDR3 length is 12 residues. The CDR3, as DNA: TGTGCCGCGTGGACTAGCGGTAATGAGCAGTTCTTC. Protein sequence: CAAWTSGNEQFF.

J is TRBJ1-1 and V is TRBV4-1, with 10 bases that match TRBD1. The CDR3 has 17 residues. Losses at the gene ends were 3 bases for V and 1 base for J; bases not matched to a gene: 8. CDR1 is MGHRA, CDR2 YSYEKL, per germline. The CDR3 loop is CASSHPRQGAGNTEAFF. In nucleotides, the CDR3 is TGCGCCAGCAGCCATCCCCGACAGGGGGCTGGGAACACTGAAGCTTTCTTT.

This sequence joins TRBV3-1 (or the pseudogene TRBV3-2) and TRBJ1-4; D not resolved. Germline-derived CDR1 and CDR2 are LGHDT and YNNKEL (reference sequence). This CDR3 spans 17 amino acids. The V end was cut by 1 base, the J end by 7 bases, with 19 bases between. CDR3 bases: TGTGCCAGCAGCCAAGTGCGAGACACCTTGGTTGTTGAAAAACTGTTTTTT. It codes for CASSQVRDTLVVEKLFF.

About this clone itself: The same CDR3 is also encoded by other DNA sequences in this sample. The chain uses TRBV19 and TRBJ1-2; TRBD1 might be the D (6 bases). The CDR3 runs 14 residues. V shed 3 bases and J shed 2 bases, with 10 bases lying between them. CDR1 and CDR2 (germline): LNHDA, SQIVND (reference sequence). The CDR3 is CASSIPGQNYGYTF. Written as DNA, the CDR3 is TGTGCCAGTAGTATCCCTGGACAGAACTATGGCTACACCTTC.

This clone was seen a handful of times. The V and J genes are TRBV5-1 and TRBJ1-5; no clear D gene. CDR1 and CDR2 (germline): SGHRS, YFSETQ. The CDR3 has 14 amino acids. The V end was cut by 0 bases, the J end by 3 bases, with 7 bases between. The CDR3 sequence is CASSLDSNNQPQHF. The CDR3, as DNA: TGCGCCAGCAGCTTGGACAGCAACAATCAGCCCCAGCATTTT.

This clone appeared a single time. V and J are TRBV15 and TRBJ1-1; the match to TRBD1 covers 7 bases. Unmatched junction bases numbered 9, after V lost 3 bases and J lost 5 bases. Germline V gene sequence: CDR1 LNHNV, CDR2 YYDKDF (reference sequence). The CDR3 contains 15 residues. In DNA, the CDR3 is TGTGCCACCAGCAGGTCAAGACAGGGTGGAACTGAAGCTTTCTTT. This gives the protein CATSRSRQGGTEAFF.

The gene calls are TRBV27 and TRBJ2-7, with 10 bases matching TRBD1. V lost 3 bases to trimming and J lost 3 bases; unmatched junction nucleotides: 2. The germline gives CDR1 MNHEY, CDR2 SMNVEV (reference sequence). The CDR3 consists of 14 residues. CDR3 loop: CASSLDRGNYEQYF. In DNA form, the CDR3 reads TGTGCCAGCAGTTTGGACAGGGGGAACTACGAGCAGTACTTC.